This T cell receptor beta chain originates from a study of T cell repertoires in cytomegalovirus infection. TCRdb independently ran MiXCR on the reads; one entry per CDR3 protein. Here the sample spans 200,000 to 300,000 distinct CDR3 sequences, around 15% being singletons. J lost 5 bases, V lost 7 bases, and 9 bases had no gene match. The CDR3 is 14 amino acids. The germline gives CDR1 SQVTM, CDR2 ANQGSEA. This TCR was recovered from a human donor in good health (CMV status not recorded). Some clones in this sample may be carry-over from other donors' samples. The sequenced sample consisted of PBMCs. This chain joins TRBV29-1 and TRBJ2-5; 11 nucleotides agree with TRBD2. The CDR3 coding sequence is TGCAGCGCAAGCATAGCGGGAGGGCCTGAGACCCAGTACTTC. As protein: CSASIAGGPETQYF.